The rows below give T cell receptor beta chains drawn from one sample of a study of shared clonotypes between healthy human individuals. Repertoires were generated with immunoSEQ multiplex PCR, while TCRdb's copy carries only in-frame clones and drops some. In the table there are about 510,000 clones, 70% to 80% of which are singletons. The sequenced sample consisted of PBMCs. These TCRs come from a middle-aged woman in good health. Some clones in this sample may be carry-over from other donors' samples. Each CDR3 is given with its conserved first and last residue. A D gene is named only where the DNA matches it firmly. Clone sizes are given selectively: once, few, many, or a class where the clone is expanded.

D gene: TRBD1; V gene: TRBV19; J gene: TRBJ2-2; clone size: -; CDR3 protein: CASSLHRGLAGELFF; CDR3 DNA: TGTGCCAGTAGTCTCCACAGGGGTTTGGCCGGGGAGCTGTTTTTT
D gene: -; V gene: TRBV5-6; J gene: TRBJ1-3; clone size: -; CDR3 protein: CASEGGRQLSGNTIYF; CDR3 DNA: TGTGCCAGCGAGGGGGGCAGACAGTTATCTGGAAACACCATATATTTT
D gene: TRBD1; V gene: TRBV27; J gene: TRBJ1-2; clone size: few; CDR3 protein: CASSTRQGYGYTF; CDR3 DNA: TGTGCCAGCAGTACGAGACAGGGCTATGGCTACACCTTC
D gene: -; V gene: TRBV14; J gene: TRBJ2-2; clone size: -; CDR3 protein: CASSRILGAGELFF; CDR3 DNA: TGTGCCAGCAGCCGAATACTTGGCGCCGGGGAGCTGTTTTTT
D gene: -; V gene: TRBV9; J gene: TRBJ2-2; clone size: -; CDR3 protein: CASSLRGLENTGELFF; CDR3 DNA: TGTGCCAGCAGCCTCAGAGGTCTAGAGAACACCGGGGAGCTGTTTTTT
D gene: TRBD2; V gene: TRBV7-2; J gene: TRBJ2-3; clone size: -; CDR3 protein: CASSPPGLAGVADTQYF; CDR3 DNA: TGTGCCAGCAGCCCTCCGGGACTAGCGGGAGTGGCAGATACGCAGTATTTT
D gene: TRBD1; V gene: TRBV4-2; J gene: TRBJ1-4; clone size: -; CDR3 protein: CASSQERDRGLGEKLFF; CDR3 DNA: TGTGCCAGCAGCCAAGAAAGGGACAGGGGGCTGGGCGAAAAACTGTTTTTT
D gene: TRBD2; V gene: TRBV4-3; J gene: TRBJ2-3; clone size: once; CDR3 protein: CASSQGTSHIADTQYF; CDR3 DNA: TGCGCCAGCAGCCAAGGGACTAGCCACATCGCAGATACGCAGTATTTT
D gene: -; V gene: TRBV7-3; J gene: TRBJ2-3; clone size: -; CDR3 protein: CASSLLEGWTQYF; CDR3 DNA: TGTGCCAGCAGCTTATTGGAGGGGTGGACGCAGTATTTT
D gene: TRBD1; V gene: TRBV6-5; J gene: TRBJ2-3; clone size: -; CDR3 protein: CASRDRSFTDTQYF; CDR3 DNA: TGTGCCAGCAGGGACAGGAGCTTCACAGATACGCAGTATTTT
D gene: -; V gene: TRBV23-1; J gene: TRBJ2-7; clone size: -; CDR3 protein: CASSPQFHEQYF; CDR3 DNA: TGCGCCAGCAGTCCCCAGTTCCACGAGCAGTACTTC
D gene: TRBD2; V gene: TRBV28; J gene: TRBJ2-3; clone size: -; CDR3 protein: CAANPSGRAKDTQYF; CDR3 DNA: TGTGCCGCAAACCCTAGCGGGAGGGCCAAAGATACGCAGTATTTT
D gene: -; V gene: TRBV7-6; J gene: TRBJ2-7; clone size: -; CDR3 protein: CASSSGHGEQYF; CDR3 DNA: TGTGCCAGCAGCTCGGGACATGGCGAGCAGTACTTC
D gene: TRBD1; V gene: TRBV10-2; J gene: TRBJ1-5; clone size: -; CDR3 protein: CASAGDRVQPQHF; CDR3 DNA: TGCGCCAGCGCGGGGGACAGGGTTCAGCCCCAGCATTTT
D gene: -; V gene: TRBV7-9; J gene: TRBJ2-5; clone size: -; CDR3 protein: CASGRGPLSQYF; CDR3 DNA: TGTGCCAGCGGGCGCGGGCCCCTATCTCAGTACTTC
D gene: -; V gene: TRBV30; J gene: TRBJ2-7; clone size: -; CDR3 protein: CAWSVRSQYYF; CDR3 DNA: TGTGCCTGGAGTGTGAGGAGTCAGTACTACTTC
D gene: -; V gene: TRBV28; J gene: TRBJ2-2; clone size: -; CDR3 protein: CASSLWPGGELFF; CDR3 DNA: TGTGCCAGCAGTTTATGGCCGGGTGGGGAGCTGTTTTTT
D gene: -; V gene: TRBV5-4; J gene: TRBJ1-1; clone size: -; CDR3 protein: CASSLGRVRNTEAFF; CDR3 DNA: TGTGCCAGCAGCTTAGGCAGGGTTAGGAACACTGAAGCTTTCTTT
D gene: -; V gene: TRBV10-3; J gene: TRBJ1-1; clone size: few; CDR3 protein: CAISGQDTEAFF; CDR3 DNA: TGTGCCATCAGTGGGCAAGACACTGAAGCTTTCTTT
D gene: TRBD2; V gene: TRBV7-2; J gene: TRBJ2-1; clone size: -; CDR3 protein: CASSLVGAGGYNEQFF; CDR3 DNA: TGTGCCAGCAGCTTAGTCGGTGCGGGAGGGTACAATGAGCAGTTCTTC
D gene: -; V gene: TRBV6-5; J gene: TRBJ2-1; clone size: -; CDR3 protein: CALRSGPPEQFF; CDR3 DNA: TGTGCCCTCCGCAGCGGGCCCCCGGAGCAGTTCTTC
D gene: TRBD2; V gene: TRBV7-8; J gene: TRBJ2-5; clone size: once; CDR3 protein: CASSPGLAGTETQYF; CDR3 DNA: TGTGCCAGCAGCCCCGGACTAGCGGGAACAGAGACCCAGTACTTC
D gene: TRBD2; V gene: TRBV4-3; J gene: TRBJ2-1; clone size: -; CDR3 protein: CASSRQLAGVRDEQFF; CDR3 DNA: TGCGCCAGCAGCCGGCAGCTAGCGGGAGTTCGGGATGAGCAGTTCTTC
D gene: TRBD2; V gene: TRBV19; J gene: TRBJ2-1; clone size: -; CDR3 protein: CASTPGLAFYNEQFF; CDR3 DNA: TGTGCCAGTACCCCGGGACTAGCGTTCTACAATGAGCAGTTCTTC
D gene: -; V gene: TRBV7-8; J gene: TRBJ1-1; clone size: -; CDR3 protein: CASSLNQGAPDTEAFF; CDR3 DNA: TGTGCCAGCAGCTTAAATCAAGGGGCCCCGGACACTGAAGCTTTCTTT
D gene: -; V gene: TRBV29-1; J gene: TRBJ1-1; clone size: -; CDR3 protein: CSGTRGHTEAFF; CDR3 DNA: TGCAGCGGGACTCGGGGGCACACTGAAGCTTTCTTT
D gene: TRBD1; V gene: TRBV7-2; J gene: TRBJ2-2; clone size: few; CDR3 protein: CASSLPAGGVSFTGELFF; CDR3 DNA: TGTGCCAGCAGCTTGCCGGCAGGGGGCGTCTCATTCACCGGGGAGCTGTTTTTT
D gene: -; V gene: TRBV7-7; J gene: TRBJ2-5; clone size: -; CDR3 protein: CASSWAGDETQYF; CDR3 DNA: TGTGCTAGCAGCTGGGCAGGGGATGAGACCCAGTACTTC
D gene: -; V gene: TRBV19; J gene: TRBJ1-1; clone size: -; CDR3 protein: CASRGGPQDTEAFF; CDR3 DNA: TGTGCCAGTAGGGGGGGGCCTCAGGACACTGAAGCTTTCTTT
D gene: -; V gene: TRBV30; J gene: TRBJ2-7; clone size: -; CDR3 protein: CAWNRSPLFYEQYF; CDR3 DNA: TGTGCCTGGAACAGGAGCCCCCTTTTCTACGAGCAGTACTTC
D gene: -; V gene: TRBV15; J gene: TRBJ2-2; clone size: many; CDR3 protein: CATSRVAAAELFF; CDR3 DNA: TGTGCCACCAGCAGAGTAGCAGCGGCTGAGCTGTTTTTT
D gene: TRBD1; V gene: TRBV4-3; J gene: TRBJ2-1; clone size: many; CDR3 protein: CASSPDEGQGYNEQFF; CDR3 DNA: TGCGCCAGCAGCCCAGATGAGGGACAGGGGTACAATGAGCAGTTCTTC
D gene: -; V gene: TRBV6-6; J gene: TRBJ1-5; clone size: -; CDR3 protein: CASSYTSNQPQHF; CDR3 DNA: TGTGCCAGCAGTTACACCAGCAATCAGCCCCAGCATTTT
D gene: -; V gene: TRBV19; J gene: TRBJ1-2; clone size: -; CDR3 protein: CASNPTGGYGYGYTF; CDR3 DNA: TGTGCCAGTAACCCGACTGGGGGCTACGGCTATGGCTACACCTTC
D gene: -; V gene: TRBV6-5; J gene: TRBJ2-7; clone size: -; CDR3 protein: CAVTGRGTYEQYF; CDR3 DNA: TGTGCCGTCACCGGACGGGGGACCTACGAGCAGTACTTC